This record looks at one T cell receptor (beta chain) sequence and its context. The V gene lost 5 bases and the J gene lost 5 bases, with 18 bases spanning the gap. The V gene's germline CDR1 is MNHEY and CDR2 SMNVEV (reference sequence). The CDR3 runs to 16 residues. Method: immunoSEQ multiplex PCR; TCRdb's copy keeps in-frame clones and lacks some. The sample holds approximately 320,000 clones, 90% seen once. This sample is part of a study of blood T cell repertoires in COVID-19. The rearrangement uses TRBV27 and TRBJ1-4, with D tentatively TRBD1 (6 bases). The receptor's source is a man aged 55 to 70 who had recovered from COVID-19. Sequencing was done on a sample of PBMCs or T cells enriched from blood (not recorded which). Written as DNA, the CDR3 is TGTGCCAGCAGTCCCCGAATGAGGACAGACAATGAAAAACTGTTTTTT. It specifies CASSPRMRTDNEKLFF.